A few counts support the clone carrying this TCR beta chain. What it binds is not known. The library tagged each cDNA molecule with unique molecular identifiers. One entry per CDR3 protein results from TCRdb running MiXCR on the RACE reads. The sample shows approximately 90,000 distinct CDR3 sequences, 25% to 35% of them seen only once. Germline CDR1 and CDR2: SGHTA and FQGTGA. The V end was cut by 0 bases, the J end by 3 bases, with 8 bases between. There are 15 residues in the CDR3. These data originate in a study of human T cells and chemical hapten exposure. General observations from the study: Having alopecia, the donors may differ immunologically from healthy people.

Documented time point: patch test 3, about 24 weeks after DPC sensitization. Treatment of the sample: therapeutic diphenylcyclopropenone sensitization with weekly scalp DPC. Total RNA was extracted from unfractionated whole blood. The sequence was collected from a man aged 40-55 years with alopecia areata. Some clones in this sample may be carry-over from other donors' samples. The source was whole blood, collected in connection with sensitization to the hapten diphenylcyclopropenone (DPC). This chain joins TRBV7-3 and TRBJ2-2; D is undetermined. CDR3 loop: CASSLTPIDTGELFF. CDR3 sequence (DNA): TGTGCCAGCAGCTTAACTCCGATAGACACCGGGGAGCTGTTTTTT.